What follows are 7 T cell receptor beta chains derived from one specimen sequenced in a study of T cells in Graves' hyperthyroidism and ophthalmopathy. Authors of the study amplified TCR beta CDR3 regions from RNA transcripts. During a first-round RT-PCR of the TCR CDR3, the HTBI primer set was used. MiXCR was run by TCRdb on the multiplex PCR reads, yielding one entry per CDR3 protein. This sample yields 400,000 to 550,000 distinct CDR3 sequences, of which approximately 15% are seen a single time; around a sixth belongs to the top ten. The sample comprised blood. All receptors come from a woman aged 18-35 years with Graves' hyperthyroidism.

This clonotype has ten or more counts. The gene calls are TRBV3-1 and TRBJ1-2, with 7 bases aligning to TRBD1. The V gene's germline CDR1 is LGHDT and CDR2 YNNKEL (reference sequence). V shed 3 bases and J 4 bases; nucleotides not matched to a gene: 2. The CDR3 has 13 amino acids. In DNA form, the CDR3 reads TGTGCCAGCAGCCAGGACAGGCCCTATGGCTACACCTTC. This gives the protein CASSQDRPYGYTF.

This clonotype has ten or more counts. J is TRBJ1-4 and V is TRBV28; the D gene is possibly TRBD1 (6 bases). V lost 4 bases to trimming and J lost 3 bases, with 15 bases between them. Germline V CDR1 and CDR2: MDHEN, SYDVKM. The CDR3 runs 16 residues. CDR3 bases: TGTGCCAGCAGTTCGACAGGATATGGGGCTAATGAAAAACTGTTTTTT. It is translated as CASSSTGYGANEKLFF.

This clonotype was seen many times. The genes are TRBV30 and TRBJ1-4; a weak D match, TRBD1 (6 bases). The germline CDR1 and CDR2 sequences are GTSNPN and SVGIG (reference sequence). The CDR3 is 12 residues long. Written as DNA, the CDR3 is TGTGCTCATACAGGGATCAATGAAAAACTGTTTTTT. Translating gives CAHTGINEKLFF. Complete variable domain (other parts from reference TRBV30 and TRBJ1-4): SQTIHQWPATLVQPVGSPLSLECTVEGTSNPNLYWYRQAAGRGLQLLFYSVGIGQISSEVPQNLSASRPQDRQFILSSKKLLLSDSGFYLCAHTGINEKLFFGSGTQLSVL.

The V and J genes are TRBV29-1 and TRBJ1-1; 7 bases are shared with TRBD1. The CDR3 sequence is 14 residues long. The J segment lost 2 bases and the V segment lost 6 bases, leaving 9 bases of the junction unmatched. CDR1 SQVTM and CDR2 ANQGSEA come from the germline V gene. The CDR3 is CSVSWGTVNTEAFF. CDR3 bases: TGCAGCGTCTCCTGGGGGACAGTTAACACTGAAGCTTTCTTT.

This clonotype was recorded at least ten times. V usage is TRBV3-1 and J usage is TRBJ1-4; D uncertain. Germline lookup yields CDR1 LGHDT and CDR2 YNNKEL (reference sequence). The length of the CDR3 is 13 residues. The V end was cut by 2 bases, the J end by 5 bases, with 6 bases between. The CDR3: CASSQSANEKLFF. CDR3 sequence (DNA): TGTGCCAGCAGCCAATCTGCGAATGAAAAACTGTTTTTT.

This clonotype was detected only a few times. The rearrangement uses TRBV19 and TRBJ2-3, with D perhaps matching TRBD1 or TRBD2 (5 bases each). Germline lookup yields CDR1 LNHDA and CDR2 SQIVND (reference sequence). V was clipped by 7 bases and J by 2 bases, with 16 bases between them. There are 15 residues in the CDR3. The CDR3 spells CASIMNSGATDTQYF. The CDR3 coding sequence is TGTGCCAGTATCATGAATTCCGGGGCCACAGATACGCAGTATTTT.

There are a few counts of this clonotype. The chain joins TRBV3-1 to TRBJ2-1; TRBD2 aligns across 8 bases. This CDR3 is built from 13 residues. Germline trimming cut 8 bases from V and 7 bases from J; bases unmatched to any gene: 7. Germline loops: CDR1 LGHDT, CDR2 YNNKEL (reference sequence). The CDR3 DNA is TGTGCCAGCCTAGGACTAGCAACTAATGAGCAGTTCTTC. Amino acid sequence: CASLGLATNEQFF.